A selection of T cell receptor beta chains follows, all from one sample in a study of cytomegalovirus exposure and HLA in healthy donors. Some clones are missing from TCRdb's copy, which holds only in-frame ones; the method was immunoSEQ multiplex PCR. Among over 100,000 clones listed, around 87% were seen once. The sample taken for sequencing was PBMCs. The receptor set was obtained from a woman younger than 30 in good health and CMV-seropositive. Both conserved end residues are part of each CDR3. D genes are given only for firm matches. Clone size, where shown, is once, few, many, or a class for clones that have expanded.

j_gene: TRBJ1-2; d_gene: TRBD1; v_gene: TRBV5-1; abundance: once; len: 14; CDR3aa: CASSTGQTNYGYTF; CDR3nt: TGCGCCAGCAGCACGGGACAGACTAACTATGGCTACACCTTC
j_gene: TRBJ1-2; d_gene: NA; v_gene: TRBV5-1; abundance: NA; len: 13; CDR3aa: CASSTGPLYGYTF; CDR3nt: TGCGCCAGCAGCACAGGTCCTTTGTATGGCTACACCTTC
j_gene: TRBJ1-1; d_gene: NA; v_gene: TRBV30; abundance: NA; len: 13; CDR3aa: CAWSVLPIHEAFF; CDR3nt: TGTGCCTGGAGTGTACTCCCAATCCATGAAGCTTTCTTT
j_gene: TRBJ1-1; d_gene: NA; v_gene: TRBV2; abundance: NA; len: 17; CDR3aa: CASSEETGRRWDTEAFF; CDR3nt: TGTGCCAGCAGTGAAGAAACTGGACGGAGGTGGGACACTGAAGCTTTCTTT
j_gene: TRBJ1-2; d_gene: TRBD1; v_gene: TRBV5-6; abundance: NA; len: 12; CDR3aa: CASRLQGGGYTF; CDR3nt: TGTGCCAGCAGGTTACAGGGGGGCGGCTACACCTTC
j_gene: TRBJ2-3; d_gene: TRBD1; v_gene: TRBV7-3; abundance: NA; len: 14; CDR3aa: CASSFGTGTDTQYF; CDR3nt: TGTGCCAGCAGCTTTGGGACAGGCACAGATACGCAGTATTTT
j_gene: TRBJ1-1; d_gene: TRBD1; v_gene: TRBV5-1; abundance: NA; len: 15; CDR3aa: CASSLGQGARTEAFF; CDR3nt: TGCGCCAGCAGCTTGGGTCAGGGGGCACGCACTGAAGCTTTCTTT
j_gene: TRBJ2-7; d_gene: NA; v_gene: TRBV4-1; abundance: NA; len: 14; CDR3aa: CASSPQTGSYEQYF; CDR3nt: TGCGCCAGCAGCCCACAGACAGGCAGCTACGAGCAGTACTTC
j_gene: TRBJ2-1; d_gene: NA; v_gene: TRBV27; abundance: NA; len: 11; CDR3aa: CASKARDEQFF; CDR3nt: TGTGCCAGCAAGGCGCGGGATGAGCAGTTCTTC
j_gene: TRBJ2-5; d_gene: NA; v_gene: TRBV27; abundance: NA; len: 14; CDR3aa: CASSPLQGRETQYF; CDR3nt: TGTGCCAGCAGTCCACTCCAGGGTCGGGAGACCCAGTACTTC
j_gene: TRBJ2-3; d_gene: NA; v_gene: TRBV7-2; abundance: once; len: 14; CDR3aa: CASSLLSSGDTQYF; CDR3nt: TGTGCCAGCAGCTTATTGAGTTCCGGTGATACGCAGTATTTT
j_gene: TRBJ1-1; d_gene: NA; v_gene: TRBV2; abundance: NA; len: 15; CDR3aa: CASSEFQGANTEAFF; CDR3nt: TGTGCCAGCAGTGAATTCCAGGGTGCGAACACTGAAGCTTTCTTT
j_gene: TRBJ1-4; d_gene: NA; v_gene: TRBV4-1; abundance: NA; len: 17; CDR3aa: CASSQRQGAATNEKLFF; CDR3nt: TGCGCCAGCAGCCAAAGGCAGGGCGCCGCAACTAATGAAAAACTGTTTTTT
j_gene: TRBJ2-2; d_gene: NA; v_gene: TRBV11-2; abundance: NA; len: 16; CDR3aa: CASSPGGGVNTGELFF; CDR3nt: TGTGCCAGCAGCCCGGGCGGAGGGGTGAACACCGGGGAGCTGTTTTTT
j_gene: TRBJ2-3; d_gene: TRBD1; v_gene: TRBV10-3; abundance: NA; len: 14; CDR3aa: CAITDRASTDTQYF; CDR3nt: TGTGCCATCACGGACAGGGCGAGCACAGATACGCAGTATTTT